This T cell receptor (beta chain) was retrieved from a study of human T cells and chemical hapten exposure. The CDR3 runs to 13 residues. The germline CDR1 and CDR2 sequences are SGHTA and FQGNSA. The V gene lost 5 bases and the J gene lost 6 bases, with 13 bases spanning the gap. One entry per CDR3 protein results from TCRdb running MiXCR on the RACE reads. The repertoire has approximately 95,000 distinct CDR3 sequences, roughly 11% of them found once; the top ten carry approximately 3.4%. Study outcomes and limitations: Against controls, expanded TCRs gave rise to significantly more large CDR3 similarity clusters.

As concerns this clonotype: Its antigen remains unknown.

Sample time point: patch test 2, 6 weeks after DPC sensitization. The treatment is: therapeutic diphenylcyclopropenone sensitization with weekly scalp DPC. The receptor was isolated from a woman aged 40 to 50 with alopecia areata. Some clones in this sample may be carry-over from other donors' samples. The chain is built from TRBV7-2 and TRBJ1-1; the D gene is possibly TRBD1 (6 bases). Sequencing used whole blood, obtained in connection with sensitization to the hapten diphenylcyclopropenone (DPC). The CDR3 here is CASSPTGSAEAFF. The CDR3 DNA follows: TGTGCCAGCAGCCCTACAGGGTCTGCTGAAGCTTTCTTT.